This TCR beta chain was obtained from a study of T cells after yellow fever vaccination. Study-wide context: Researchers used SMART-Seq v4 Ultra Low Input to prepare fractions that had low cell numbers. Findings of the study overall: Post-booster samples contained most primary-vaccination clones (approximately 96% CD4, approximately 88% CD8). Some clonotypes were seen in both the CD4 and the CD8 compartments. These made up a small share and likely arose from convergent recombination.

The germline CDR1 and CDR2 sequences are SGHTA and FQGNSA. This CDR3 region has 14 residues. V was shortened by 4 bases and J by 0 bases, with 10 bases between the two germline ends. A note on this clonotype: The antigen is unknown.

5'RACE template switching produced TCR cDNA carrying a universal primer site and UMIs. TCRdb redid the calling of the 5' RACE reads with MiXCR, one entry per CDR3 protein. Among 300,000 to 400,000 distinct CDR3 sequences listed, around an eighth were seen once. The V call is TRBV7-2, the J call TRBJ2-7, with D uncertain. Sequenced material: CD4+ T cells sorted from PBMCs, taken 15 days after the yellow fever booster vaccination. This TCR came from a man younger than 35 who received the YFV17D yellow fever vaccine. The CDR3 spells CASSSDETSYEQYF. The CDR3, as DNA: TGTGCCAGCAGCTCGGACGAAACCTCCTACGAGCAGTACTTC.